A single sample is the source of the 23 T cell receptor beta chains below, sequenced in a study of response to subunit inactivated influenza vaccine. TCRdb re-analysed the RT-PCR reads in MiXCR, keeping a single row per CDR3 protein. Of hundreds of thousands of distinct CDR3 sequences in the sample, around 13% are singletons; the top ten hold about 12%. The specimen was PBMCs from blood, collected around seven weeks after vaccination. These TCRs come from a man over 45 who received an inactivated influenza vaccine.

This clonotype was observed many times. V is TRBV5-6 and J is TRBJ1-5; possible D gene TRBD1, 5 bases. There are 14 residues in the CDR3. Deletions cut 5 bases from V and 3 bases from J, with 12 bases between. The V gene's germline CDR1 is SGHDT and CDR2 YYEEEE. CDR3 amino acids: CASSSGGSNQPQHF. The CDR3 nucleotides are TGTGCCAGCAGTTCGGGGGGATCCAATCAGCCCCAGCATTTT.

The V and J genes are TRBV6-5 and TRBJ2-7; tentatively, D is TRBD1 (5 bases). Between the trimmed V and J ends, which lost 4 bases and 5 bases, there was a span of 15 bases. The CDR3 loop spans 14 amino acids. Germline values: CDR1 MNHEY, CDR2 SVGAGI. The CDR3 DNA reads TGTGCCAGCAGTTCCCAAGGGGCCAAGGACGAGCAGTACTTC. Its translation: CASSSQGAKDEQYF.

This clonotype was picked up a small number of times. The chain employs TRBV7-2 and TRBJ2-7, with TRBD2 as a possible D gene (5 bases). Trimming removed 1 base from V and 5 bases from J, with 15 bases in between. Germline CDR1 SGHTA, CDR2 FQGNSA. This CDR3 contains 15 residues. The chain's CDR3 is CASSLVGGYGDEQYF. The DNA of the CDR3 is TGTGCCAGCAGCTTAGTGGGCGGATACGGGGACGAGCAGTACTTC.

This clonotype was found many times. CDR3 region: CSARRLDTGELFF. CDR3 DNA: TGCAGTGCTAGAAGGCTCGACACCGGGGAGCTGTTTTTT. The V and J genes are TRBV20-1 and TRBJ2-2; D remains ambiguous. V lost 2 bases and J lost 3, with 7 bases in between. Germline loops: CDR1 DFQATT, CDR2 SNEGSKA (reference sequence). The CDR3 is 13 residues long.

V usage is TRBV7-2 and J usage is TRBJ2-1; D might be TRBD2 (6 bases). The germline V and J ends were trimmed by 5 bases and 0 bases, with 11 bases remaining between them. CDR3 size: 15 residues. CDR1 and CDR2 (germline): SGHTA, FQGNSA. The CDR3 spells CASSPAGSSYNEQFF. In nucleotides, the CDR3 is TGTGCCAGCAGCCCTGCGGGGAGCTCCTACAATGAGCAGTTCTTC.

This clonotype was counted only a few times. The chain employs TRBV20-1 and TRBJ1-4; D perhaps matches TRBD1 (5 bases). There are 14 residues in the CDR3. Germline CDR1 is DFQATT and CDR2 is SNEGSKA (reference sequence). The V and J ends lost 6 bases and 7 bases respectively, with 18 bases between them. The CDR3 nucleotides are TGCAGTGCCGGGACCCCAAGTACGGGTGAAAAACTGTTTTTT. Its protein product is CSAGTPSTGEKLFF.

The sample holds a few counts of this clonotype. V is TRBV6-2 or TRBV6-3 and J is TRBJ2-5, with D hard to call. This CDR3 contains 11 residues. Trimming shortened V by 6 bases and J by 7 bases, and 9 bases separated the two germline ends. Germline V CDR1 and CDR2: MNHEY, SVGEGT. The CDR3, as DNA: TGTGCCAGCAGCTGGCTCGGGACCCAGTACTTC. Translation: CASSWLGTQYF.

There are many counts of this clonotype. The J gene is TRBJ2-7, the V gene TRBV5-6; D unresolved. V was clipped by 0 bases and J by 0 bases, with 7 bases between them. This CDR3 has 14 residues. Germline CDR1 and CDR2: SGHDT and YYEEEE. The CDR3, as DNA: TGTGCCAGCAGCTTGGGACGGTACTCCTACGAGCAGTACTTC. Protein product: CASSLGRYSYEQYF.

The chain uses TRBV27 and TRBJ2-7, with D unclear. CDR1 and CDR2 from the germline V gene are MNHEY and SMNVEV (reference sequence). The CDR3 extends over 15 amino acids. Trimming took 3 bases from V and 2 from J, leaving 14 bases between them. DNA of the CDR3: TGTGCCAGCAGTTTGAATCAGCGAAATACCTACGAGCAGTACTTC. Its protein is CASSLNQRNTYEQYF.

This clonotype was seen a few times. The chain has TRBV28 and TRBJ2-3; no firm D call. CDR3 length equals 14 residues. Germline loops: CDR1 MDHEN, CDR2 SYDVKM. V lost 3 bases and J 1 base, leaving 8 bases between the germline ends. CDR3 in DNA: TGTGCCAGCAGTTTTGCTAGAGGCACAGATACGCAGTATTTT. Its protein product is CASSFARGTDTQYF. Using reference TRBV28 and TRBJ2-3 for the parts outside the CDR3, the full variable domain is DVKVTQSSRYLVKRTGEKVFLECVQDMDHENMFWYRQDPGLGLRLIYFSYDVKMKEKGDIPEGYSVSREKKERFSLILESASTNQTSMYLCASSFARGTDTQYFGPGTRLTVL.

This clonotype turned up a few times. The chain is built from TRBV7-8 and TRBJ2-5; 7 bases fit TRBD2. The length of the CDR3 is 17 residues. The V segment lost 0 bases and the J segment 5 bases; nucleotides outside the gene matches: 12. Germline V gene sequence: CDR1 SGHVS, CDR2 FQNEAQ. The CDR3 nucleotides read TGTGCCAGCAGCTTAGCGTCGGGGGAGGGCCCTCTGGAGACCCAGTACTTC. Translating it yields CASSLASGEGPLETQYF.

The CDR3 sequence: CATSRGVNTEAFF. In DNA form, the CDR3 reads TGTGCCACCAGCCGGGGAGTGAACACTGAAGCTTTCTTT. This chain joins TRBV15 and TRBJ1-1; no firm D call. CDR1 and CDR2 from the germline V gene are LNHNV and YYDKDF (reference sequence). There are 13 residues in the CDR3. Trimming removed 5 bases from V and 0 bases from J, with 7 bases in between.

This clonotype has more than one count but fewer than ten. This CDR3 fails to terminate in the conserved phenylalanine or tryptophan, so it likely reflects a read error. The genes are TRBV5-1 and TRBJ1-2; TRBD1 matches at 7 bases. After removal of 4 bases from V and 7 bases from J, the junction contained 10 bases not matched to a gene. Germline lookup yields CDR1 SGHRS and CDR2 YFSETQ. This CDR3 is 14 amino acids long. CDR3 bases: TGCGCCAGCAGCACACAGGGGCCAGGCAGTGGCTACACCGTC. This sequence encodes CASSTQGPGSGYTV.

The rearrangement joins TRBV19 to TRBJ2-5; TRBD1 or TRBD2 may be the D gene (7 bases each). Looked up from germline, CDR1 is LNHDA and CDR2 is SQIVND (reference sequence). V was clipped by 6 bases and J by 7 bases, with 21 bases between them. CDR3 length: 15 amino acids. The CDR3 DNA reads TGTGCCAGTAGGTTACAGGGGAGCAGCGGGGCGACCCAGTACTTC. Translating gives CASRLQGSSGATQYF. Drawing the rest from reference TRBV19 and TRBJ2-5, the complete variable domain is DGGITQSPKYLFRKEGQNVTLSCEQNLNHDAMYWYRQDPGQGLRLIYYSQIVNDFQKGDIAEGYSVSREKKESFPLTVTSAQKNPTAFYLCASRLQGSSGATQYFGPGTRLLVL.

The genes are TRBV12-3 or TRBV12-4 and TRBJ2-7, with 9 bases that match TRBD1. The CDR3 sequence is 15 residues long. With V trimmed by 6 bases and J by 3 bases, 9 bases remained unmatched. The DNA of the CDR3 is TGTGCCAGCAGGGGCATGTACAGGGGGCACTACGAGCAGTACTTC. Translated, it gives CASRGMYRGHYEQYF.

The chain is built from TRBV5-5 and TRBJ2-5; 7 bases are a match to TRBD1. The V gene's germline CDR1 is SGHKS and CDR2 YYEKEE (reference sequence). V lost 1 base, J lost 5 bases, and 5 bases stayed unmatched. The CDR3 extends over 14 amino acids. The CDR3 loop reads CASSLLAGGETQYF. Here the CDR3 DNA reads TGTGCCAGCAGCTTGCTCGCAGGGGGTGAGACCCAGTACTTC.

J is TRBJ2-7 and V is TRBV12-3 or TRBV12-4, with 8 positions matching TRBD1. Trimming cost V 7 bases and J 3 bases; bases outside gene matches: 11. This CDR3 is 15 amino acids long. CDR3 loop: CASTKQQGGGYEQYF. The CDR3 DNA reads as TGTGCCAGCACCAAACAACAGGGGGGCGGCTACGAGCAGTACTTC.

CDR3 coding DNA: TGTGCCAGCAGTGAAGCCACTAGCGGGGGTTCGCAGTATTTT. This sequence encodes CASSEATSGGSQYF. The V call is TRBV2, the J call TRBJ2-3; 11 bases fit TRBD2. The V gene's germline CDR1 is SNHLY and CDR2 FYNNEI. CDR3 size: 14 residues. V dropped 0 bases and J dropped 10; count of bases not matched to a gene: 3.

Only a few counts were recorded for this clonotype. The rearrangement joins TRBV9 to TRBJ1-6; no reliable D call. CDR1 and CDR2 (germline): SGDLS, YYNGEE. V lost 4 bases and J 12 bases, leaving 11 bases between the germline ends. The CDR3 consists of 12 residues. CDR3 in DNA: TGTGCCAGCAGCTCGCATGAAGGACCCCTCCACTTT. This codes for CASSSHEGPLHF. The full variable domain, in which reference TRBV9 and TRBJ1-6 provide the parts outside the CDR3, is DSGVTQTPKHLITATGQRVTLRCSPRSGDLSVYWYQQSLDQGLQFLIQYYNGEERAKGNILERFSAQQFPDLHSELNLSSLELGDSALYFCASSSHEGPLHFGNGTRLTVT.

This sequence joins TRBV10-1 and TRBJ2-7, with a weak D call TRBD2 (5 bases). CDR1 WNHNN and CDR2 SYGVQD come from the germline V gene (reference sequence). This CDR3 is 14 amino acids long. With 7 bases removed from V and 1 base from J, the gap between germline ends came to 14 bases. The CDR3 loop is CASNDGGLSYEQYF. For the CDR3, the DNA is TGCGCCAGCAACGACGGCGGGTTATCCTACGAGCAGTACTTC.

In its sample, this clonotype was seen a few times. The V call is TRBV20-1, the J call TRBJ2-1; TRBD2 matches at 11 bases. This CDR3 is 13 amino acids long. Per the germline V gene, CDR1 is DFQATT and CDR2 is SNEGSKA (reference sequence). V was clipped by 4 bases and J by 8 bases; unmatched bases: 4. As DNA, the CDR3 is TGCAGTGCTATACTAGCGGGGGTTGATGAGCAGTTCTTC. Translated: CSAILAGVDEQFF.

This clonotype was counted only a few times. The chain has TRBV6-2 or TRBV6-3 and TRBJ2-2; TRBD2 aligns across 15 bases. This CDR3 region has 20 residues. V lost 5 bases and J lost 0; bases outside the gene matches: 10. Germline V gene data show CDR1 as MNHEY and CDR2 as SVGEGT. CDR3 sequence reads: CASSRPMGLAGGTNTGELFF. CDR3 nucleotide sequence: TGTGCCAGCAGTCGTCCAATGGGACTAGCGGGAGGAACGAACACCGGGGAGCTGTTTTTT.

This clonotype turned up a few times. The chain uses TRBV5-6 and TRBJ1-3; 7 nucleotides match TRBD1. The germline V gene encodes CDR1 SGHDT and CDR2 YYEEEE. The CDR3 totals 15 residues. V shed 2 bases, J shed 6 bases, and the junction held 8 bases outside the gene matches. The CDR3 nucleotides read TGTGCCAGCAGCTTTGGAGGGGGCTCCGAAAACACCATATATTTT. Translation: CASSFGGGSENTIYF. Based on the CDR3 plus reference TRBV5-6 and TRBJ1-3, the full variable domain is DAGVTQSPTHLIKTRGQQVTLRCSPKSGHDTVSWYQQALGQGPQFIFQYYEEEERQRGNFPDRFSGHQFPNYSSELNVNALLLGDSALYLCASSFGGGSENTIYFGEGSWLTVV.